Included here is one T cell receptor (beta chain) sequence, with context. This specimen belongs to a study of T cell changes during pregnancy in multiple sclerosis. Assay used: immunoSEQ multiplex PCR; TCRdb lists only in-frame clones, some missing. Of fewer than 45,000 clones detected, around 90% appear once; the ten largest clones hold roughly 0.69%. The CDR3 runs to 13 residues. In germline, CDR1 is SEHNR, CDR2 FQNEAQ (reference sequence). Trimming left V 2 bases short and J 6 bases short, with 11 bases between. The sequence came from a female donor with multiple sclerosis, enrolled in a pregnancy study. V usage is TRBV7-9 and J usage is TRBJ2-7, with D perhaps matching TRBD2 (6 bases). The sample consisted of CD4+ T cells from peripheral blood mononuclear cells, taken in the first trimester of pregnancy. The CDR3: CASSLTGAPEQYF. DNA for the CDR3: TGTGCCAGCAGCTTAACGGGAGCACCCGAGCAGTACTTC. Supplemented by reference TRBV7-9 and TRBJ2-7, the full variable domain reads DTGVSQNPRHKITKRGQNVTFRCDPISEHNRLYWYRQTLGQGPEFLTYFQNEAQLEKSRLLSDRFSAERPKGSFSTLEIQRTEQGDSAMYLCASSLTGAPEQYFGPGTRLTVT.